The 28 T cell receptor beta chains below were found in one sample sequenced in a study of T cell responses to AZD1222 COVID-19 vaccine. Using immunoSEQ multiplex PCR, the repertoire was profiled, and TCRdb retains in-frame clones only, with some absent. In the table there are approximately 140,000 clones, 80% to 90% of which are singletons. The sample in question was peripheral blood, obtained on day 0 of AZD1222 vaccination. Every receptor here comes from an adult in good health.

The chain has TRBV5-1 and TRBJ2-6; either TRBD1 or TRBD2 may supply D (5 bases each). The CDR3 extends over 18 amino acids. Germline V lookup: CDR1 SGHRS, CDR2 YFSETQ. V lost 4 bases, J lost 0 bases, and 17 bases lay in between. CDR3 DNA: TGCGCCAGCAGCCCCGACGGGGCCCAGAGCTCTGGGGCCAACGTCCTGACTTTC. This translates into CASSPDGAQSSGANVLTF. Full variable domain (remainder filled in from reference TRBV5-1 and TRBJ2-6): KAGVTQTPRYLIKTRGQQVTLSCSPISGHRSVSWYQQTPGQGLQFLFEYFSETQRNKGNFPGRFSGRQFSNSRSEMNVSTLELGDSALYLCASSPDGAQSSGANVLTFGAGSRLTVL.

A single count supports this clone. This CDR3 is CASSAGGPAGTDTQYF. The CDR3 DNA sequence: TGTGCCAGCTCTGCGGGAGGGCCGGCAGGCACAGATACGCAGTATTTT. The chain combines TRBV7-7 with TRBJ2-3, with TRBD2 matching over 9 bases. The germline V gene has CDR1 SSHAT and CDR2 FNYEAQ (reference sequence). Germline trimming cut 8 bases from V and 1 base from J; bases unmatched to any gene: 10. The CDR3 is 16 residues long. Combining the CDR3 with reference TRBV7-7 and TRBJ2-3 gives the whole variable domain GAGVSQSPRYKVTKRGQDVTLRCDPISSHATLYWYQQALGQGPEFLTYFNYEAQPDKSGLPSDRFSAERPEGSISTLTIQRTEQRDSAMYRCASSAGGPAGTDTQYFGPGTRLTVL.

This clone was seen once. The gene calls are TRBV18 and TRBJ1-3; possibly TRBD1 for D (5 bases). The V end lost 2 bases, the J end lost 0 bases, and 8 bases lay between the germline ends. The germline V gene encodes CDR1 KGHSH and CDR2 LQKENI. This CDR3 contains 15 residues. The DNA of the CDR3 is TGTGCCAGCTCACCAACCAGGGCCTCTGGAAACACCATATATTTT. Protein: CASSPTRASGNTIYF.

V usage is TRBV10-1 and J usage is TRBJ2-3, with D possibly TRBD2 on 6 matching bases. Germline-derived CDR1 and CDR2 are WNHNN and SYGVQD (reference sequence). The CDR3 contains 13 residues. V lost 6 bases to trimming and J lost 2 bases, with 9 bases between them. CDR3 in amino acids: CASRRDFTDTQYF. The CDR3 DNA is TGCGCCAGCAGGAGGGACTTCACAGATACGCAGTATTTT.

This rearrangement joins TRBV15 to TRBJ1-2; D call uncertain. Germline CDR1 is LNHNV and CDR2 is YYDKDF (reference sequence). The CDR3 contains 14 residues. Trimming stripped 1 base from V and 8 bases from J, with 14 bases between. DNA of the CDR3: TGTGCCACCAGCAGAGGCGCTGCCGGGGAAGGCTACACCTTC. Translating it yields CATSRGAAGEGYTF.

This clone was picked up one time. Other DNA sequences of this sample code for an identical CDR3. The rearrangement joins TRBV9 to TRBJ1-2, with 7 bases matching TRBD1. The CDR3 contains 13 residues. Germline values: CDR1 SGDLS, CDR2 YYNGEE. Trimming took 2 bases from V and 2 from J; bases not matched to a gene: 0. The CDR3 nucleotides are TGTGCCAGCAGCGTGGACAGGAACTATGGCTACACCTTC. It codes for CASSVDRNYGYTF.

The CDR3 nucleotides are TGTGCCAGCACAATCGACAGAGCTAATAATTCACCCCTCCACTTT. Translated: CASTIDRANNSPLHF. The rearrangement joins TRBV6-5 to TRBJ1-6; perhaps TRBD1 as D (5 bases). Trimming pared 7 bases from V and 5 bases from J, leaving 15 bases between. Per germline, CDR1 MNHEY and CDR2 SVGAGI. This CDR3 contains 15 residues.

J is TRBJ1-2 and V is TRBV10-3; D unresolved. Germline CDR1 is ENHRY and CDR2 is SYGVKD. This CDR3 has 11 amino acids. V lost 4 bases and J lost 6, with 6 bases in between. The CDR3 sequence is CAISGANGYTF. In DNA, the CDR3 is TGTGCCATCAGTGGGGCTAATGGCTACACCTTC.

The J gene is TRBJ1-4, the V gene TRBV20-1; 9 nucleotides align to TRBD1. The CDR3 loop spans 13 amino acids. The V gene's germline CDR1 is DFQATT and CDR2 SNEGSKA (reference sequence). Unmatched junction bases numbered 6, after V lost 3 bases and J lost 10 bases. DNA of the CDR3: TGCAGTGCTAGTTCGACAGGGGGAGGAAAACTGTTTTTT. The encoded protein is CSASSTGGGKLFF.

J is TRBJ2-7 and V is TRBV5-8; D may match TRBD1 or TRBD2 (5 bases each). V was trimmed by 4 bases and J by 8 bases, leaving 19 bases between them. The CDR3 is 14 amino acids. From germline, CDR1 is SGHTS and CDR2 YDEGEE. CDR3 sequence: CASSTGTQAGKQYF. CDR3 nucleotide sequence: TGTGCCAGCAGCACGGGGACCCAGGCTGGGAAGCAGTACTTC.

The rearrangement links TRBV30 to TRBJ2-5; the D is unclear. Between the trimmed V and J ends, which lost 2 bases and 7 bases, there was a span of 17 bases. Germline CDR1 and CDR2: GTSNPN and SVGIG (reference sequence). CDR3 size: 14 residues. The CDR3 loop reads CAWSILQSGGTQYF. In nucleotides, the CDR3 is TGTGCCTGGAGTATTCTACAGTCCGGCGGGACCCAGTACTTC.

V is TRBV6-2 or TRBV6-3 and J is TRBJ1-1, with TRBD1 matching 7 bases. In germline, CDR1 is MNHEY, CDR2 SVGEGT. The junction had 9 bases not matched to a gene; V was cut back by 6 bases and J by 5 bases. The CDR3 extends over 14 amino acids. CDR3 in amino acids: CASSRRQGKTEAFF. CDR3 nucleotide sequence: TGTGCCAGCAGCCGGAGACAGGGTAAGACTGAAGCTTTCTTT.

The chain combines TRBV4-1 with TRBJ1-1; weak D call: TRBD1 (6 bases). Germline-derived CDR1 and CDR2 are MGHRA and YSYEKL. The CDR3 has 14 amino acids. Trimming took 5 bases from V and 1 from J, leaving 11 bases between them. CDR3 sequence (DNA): TGCGCCAGCAGCTTTTACAGGGAGAACACTGAAGCTTTCTTT. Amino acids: CASSFYRENTEAFF.

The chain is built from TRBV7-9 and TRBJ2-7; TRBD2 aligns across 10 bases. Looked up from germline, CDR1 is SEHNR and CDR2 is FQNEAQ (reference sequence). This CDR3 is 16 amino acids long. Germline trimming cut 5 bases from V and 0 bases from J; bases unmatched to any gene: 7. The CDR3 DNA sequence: TGTGCCAGCAGCCCGGGACTAGCGCATACCTCCTACGAGCAGTACTTC. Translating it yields CASSPGLAHTSYEQYF.

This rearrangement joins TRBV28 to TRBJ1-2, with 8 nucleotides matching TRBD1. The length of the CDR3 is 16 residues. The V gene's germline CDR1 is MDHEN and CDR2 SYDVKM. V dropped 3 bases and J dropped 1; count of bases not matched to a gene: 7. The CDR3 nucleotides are TGTGCCAGCAGTTTTCCAACAGGGGGTCTTAACTATGGCTACACCTTC. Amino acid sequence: CASSFPTGGLNYGYTF.

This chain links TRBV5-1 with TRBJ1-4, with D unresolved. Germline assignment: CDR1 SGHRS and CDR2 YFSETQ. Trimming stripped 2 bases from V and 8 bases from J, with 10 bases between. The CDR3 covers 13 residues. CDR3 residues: CASSLRPGEKLFF. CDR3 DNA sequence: TGCGCCAGCAGCTTAAGGCCGGGGGAAAAACTGTTTTTT. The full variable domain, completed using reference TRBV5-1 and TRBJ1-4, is KAGVTQTPRYLIKTRGQQVTLSCSPISGHRSVSWYQQTPGQGLQFLFEYFSETQRNKGNFPGRFSGRQFSNSRSEMNVSTLELGDSALYLCASSLRPGEKLFFGSGTQLSVL.

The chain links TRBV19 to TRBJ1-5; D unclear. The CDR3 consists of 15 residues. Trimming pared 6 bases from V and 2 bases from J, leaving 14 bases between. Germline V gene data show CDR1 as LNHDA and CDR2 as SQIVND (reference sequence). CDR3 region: CASRYRGSGNQPQHF. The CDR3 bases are TGTGCCAGTAGGTACAGAGGGAGTGGCAATCAGCCCCAGCATTTT.

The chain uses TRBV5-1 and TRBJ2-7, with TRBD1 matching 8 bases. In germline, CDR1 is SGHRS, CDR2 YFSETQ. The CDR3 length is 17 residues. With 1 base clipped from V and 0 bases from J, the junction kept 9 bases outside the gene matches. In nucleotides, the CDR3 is TGCGCCAGCAGCTTGCCTCCGGGACAGGCTACCTCCTACGAGCAGTACTTC. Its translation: CASSLPPGQATSYEQYF.

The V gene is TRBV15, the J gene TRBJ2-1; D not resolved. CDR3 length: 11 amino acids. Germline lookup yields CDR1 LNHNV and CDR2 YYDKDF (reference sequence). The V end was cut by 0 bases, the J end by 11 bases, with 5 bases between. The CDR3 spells CATSREAQQFF. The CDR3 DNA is TGTGCCACCAGCAGAGAGGCCCAGCAGTTCTTC.

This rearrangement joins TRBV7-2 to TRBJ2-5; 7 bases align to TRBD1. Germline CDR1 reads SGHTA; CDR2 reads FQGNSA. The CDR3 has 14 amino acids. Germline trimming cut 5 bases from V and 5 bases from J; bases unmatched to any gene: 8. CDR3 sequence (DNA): TGTGCCAGCAGCATCAACAGGGGCCGGGAGACCCAGTACTTC. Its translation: CASSINRGRETQYF.

The CDR3 reads CASKGTMNTEAFF. The CDR3 DNA follows: TGTGCCAGTAAGGGTACTATGAACACTGAAGCTTTCTTT. The genes are TRBV19 and TRBJ1-1; D gene ambiguous. CDR1 and CDR2 (germline): LNHDA, SQIVND (reference sequence). The V end lost 7 bases, the J end lost 0 bases, and 9 bases lay between the germline ends. This CDR3 spans 13 amino acids.

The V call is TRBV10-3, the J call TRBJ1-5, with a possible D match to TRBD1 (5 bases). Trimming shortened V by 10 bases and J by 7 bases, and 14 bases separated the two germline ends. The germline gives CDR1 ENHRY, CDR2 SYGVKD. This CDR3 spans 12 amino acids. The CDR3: CATRGGTQPQHF. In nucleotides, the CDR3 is TGTGCCACCCGGGGGGGGACGCAGCCCCAGCATTTT.

The CDR3 DNA follows: TGTGCCAGCAGGAAAAGGGACCGTCAGCCCCAGCATTTT. Translation gives CASRKRDRQPQHF. The genes are TRBV12-3 or TRBV12-4 and TRBJ1-5; TRBD1 is a possible D gene (5 bases). Trimming shortened V by 6 bases and J by 6 bases, and 12 bases separated the two germline ends. This CDR3 comprises 13 residues.

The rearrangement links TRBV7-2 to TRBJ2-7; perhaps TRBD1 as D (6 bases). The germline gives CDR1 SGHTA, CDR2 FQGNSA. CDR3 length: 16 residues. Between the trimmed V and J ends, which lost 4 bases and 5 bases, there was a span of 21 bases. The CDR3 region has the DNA TGTGCCAGCAGCTACGCCAAGGGTTGGACAGCAGACGAGCAGTACTTC. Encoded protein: CASSYAKGWTADEQYF.

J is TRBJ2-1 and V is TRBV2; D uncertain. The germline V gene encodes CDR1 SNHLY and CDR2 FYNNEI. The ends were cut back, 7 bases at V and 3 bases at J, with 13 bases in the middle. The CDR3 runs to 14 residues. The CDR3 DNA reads TGTGCCAGCACGGAGAGGCTCCACTACAATGAGCAGTTCTTC. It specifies CASTERLHYNEQFF.

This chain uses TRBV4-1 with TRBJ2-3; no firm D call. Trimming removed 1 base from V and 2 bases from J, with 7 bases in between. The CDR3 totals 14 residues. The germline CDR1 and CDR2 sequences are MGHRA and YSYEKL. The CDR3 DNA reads TGCGCCAGCAGCCAAGTTTTGTACACAGATACGCAGTATTTT. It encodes CASSQVLYTDTQYF.

The CDR3 nucleotides are TGTGCCATCAGGGAGGCTAGCACAGATACGCAGTATTTT. Its protein product is CAIREASTDTQYF. The rearrangement uses TRBV10-3 and TRBJ2-3, with a possible D match to TRBD2 (5 bases). Germline CDR1 ENHRY, CDR2 SYGVKD. V dropped 6 bases and J dropped 0 bases, with 7 bases sitting between them. The CDR3 is 13 residues long.

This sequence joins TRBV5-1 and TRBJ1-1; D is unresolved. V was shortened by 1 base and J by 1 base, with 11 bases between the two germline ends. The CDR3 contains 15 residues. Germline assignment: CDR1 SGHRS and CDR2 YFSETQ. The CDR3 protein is CASSLQPGKNTEAFF. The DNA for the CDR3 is TGCGCCAGCAGCTTGCAGCCTGGCAAGAACACTGAAGCTTTCTTT.